This T cell receptor (beta chain) emerged from a study of regulatory T cells in long-lasting Graves disease. Comments on this clonotype: The antigen remains unidentified.

Broader study findings: Among persistent patients, a larger number of public clonotypes were shared (about 2,800) than among newly diagnosed patients (under 1,000). Researchers examined only peripheral blood and not thyroid tissue.

Both iRepertoire HTBI primers and Arm-PCR of CDR3 regions were used to build the TCR beta libraries. TCRdb passed the multiplex PCR reads through MiXCR, listing each CDR3 protein once. The sample contains 400,000 to 500,000 distinct CDR3 sequences, about 15% of which appear only once. Indicated time point: newly diagnosed GD, antithyroid drugs for less than 3 months. Following extraction of RNA from PBMCs, that RNA was used to make the TCR library. CDR3 size: 16 residues. Germline V lookup: CDR1 SGHKS, CDR2 YYEKEE (reference sequence). V shed 6 bases, J shed 0 bases, and the junction held 12 bases outside the gene matches. Another study also made use of these data, one on T cells in Graves' hyperthyroidism and ophthalmopathy. As reported in that work: Patients counted as stable if ophthalmopathy did not develop within 18 months. Initially, a first-round RT-PCR of the TCR CDR3 employed the HTBI primer set.

The source of this sequence is a middle-aged woman with Graves disease. The chain employs TRBV5-5 and TRBJ2-7; TRBD1 matches at 7 bases. The specimen comprised peripheral blood mononuclear cells (PBMCs), sampled at new diagnosis, from a patient treated with antithyroid drugs. Here the CDR3 DNA reads TGTGCCAGCAACATAGAGTCAGGGGGTACCTCCTACGAGCAGTACTTC. Its protein product is CASNIESGGTSYEQYF.